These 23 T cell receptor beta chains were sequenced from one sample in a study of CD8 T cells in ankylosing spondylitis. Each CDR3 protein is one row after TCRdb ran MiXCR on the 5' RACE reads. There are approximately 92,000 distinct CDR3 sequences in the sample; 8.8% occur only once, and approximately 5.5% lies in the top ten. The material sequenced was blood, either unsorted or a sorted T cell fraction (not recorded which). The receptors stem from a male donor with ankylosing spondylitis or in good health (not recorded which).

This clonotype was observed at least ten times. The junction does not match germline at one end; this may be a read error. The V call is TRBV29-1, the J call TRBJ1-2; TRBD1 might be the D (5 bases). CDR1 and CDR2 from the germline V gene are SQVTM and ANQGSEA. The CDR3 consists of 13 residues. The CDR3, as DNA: TGCAGCGTTGAAGAGGGGGTTAACCATGGCTACACCTTC. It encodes CSVEEGVNHGYTF.

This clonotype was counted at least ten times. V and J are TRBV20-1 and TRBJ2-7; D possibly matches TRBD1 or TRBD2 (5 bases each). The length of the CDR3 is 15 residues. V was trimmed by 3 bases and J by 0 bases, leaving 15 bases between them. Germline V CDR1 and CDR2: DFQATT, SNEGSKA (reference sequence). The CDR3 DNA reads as TGCAGTGCTAGCGGCTGGGCAGGGAGCTCCTACGAGCAGTACTTC. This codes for CSASGWAGSSYEQYF.

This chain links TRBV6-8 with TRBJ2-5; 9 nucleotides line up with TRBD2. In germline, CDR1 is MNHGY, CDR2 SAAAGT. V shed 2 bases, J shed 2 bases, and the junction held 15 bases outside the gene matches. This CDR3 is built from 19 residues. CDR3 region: CASSYLRDSASGVQETQYF. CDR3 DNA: TGTGCCAGCAGTTACCTAAGGGATTCGGCTAGCGGGGTTCAAGAGACCCAGTACTTC.

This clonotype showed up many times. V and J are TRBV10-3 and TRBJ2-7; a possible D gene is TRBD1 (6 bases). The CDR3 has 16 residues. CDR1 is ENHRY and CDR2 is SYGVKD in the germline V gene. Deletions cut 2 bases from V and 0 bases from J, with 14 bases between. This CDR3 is CAISERVTGLSYEQYF. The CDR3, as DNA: TGTGCCATCAGTGAGAGGGTGACAGGCCTCTCCTACGAGCAGTACTTC.

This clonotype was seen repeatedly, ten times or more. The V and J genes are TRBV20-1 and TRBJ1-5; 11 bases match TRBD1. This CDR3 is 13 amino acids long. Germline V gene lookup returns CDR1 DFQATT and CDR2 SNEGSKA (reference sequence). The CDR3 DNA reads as TGCAGAGCCGGGACAGGGGGGAATCAGCCCCAGCATTTT. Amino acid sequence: CRAGTGGNQPQHF.

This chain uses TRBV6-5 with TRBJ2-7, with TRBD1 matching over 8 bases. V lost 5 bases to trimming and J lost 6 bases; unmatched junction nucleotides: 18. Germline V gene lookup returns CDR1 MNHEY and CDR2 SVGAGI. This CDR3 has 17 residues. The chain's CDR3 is CASSNNPSRTGLSEQYF. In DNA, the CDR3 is TGTGCCAGCAGTAACAACCCATCACGGACAGGGTTAAGCGAGCAGTACTTC.

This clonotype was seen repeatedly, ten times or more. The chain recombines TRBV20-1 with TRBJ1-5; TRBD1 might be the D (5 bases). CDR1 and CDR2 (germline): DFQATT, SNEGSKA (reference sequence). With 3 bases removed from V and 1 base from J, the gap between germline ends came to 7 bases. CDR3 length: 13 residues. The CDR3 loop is CSARGTSNQPQHF. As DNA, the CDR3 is TGCAGTGCTAGGGGGACGAGCAATCAGCCCCAGCATTTT.

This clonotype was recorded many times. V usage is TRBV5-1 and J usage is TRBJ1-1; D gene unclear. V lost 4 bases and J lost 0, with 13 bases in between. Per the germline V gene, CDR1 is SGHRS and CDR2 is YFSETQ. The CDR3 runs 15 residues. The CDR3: CASSAQIQMNTEAFF. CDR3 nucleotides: TGCGCCAGCAGCGCCCAAATACAGATGAACACTGAAGCTTTCTTT.

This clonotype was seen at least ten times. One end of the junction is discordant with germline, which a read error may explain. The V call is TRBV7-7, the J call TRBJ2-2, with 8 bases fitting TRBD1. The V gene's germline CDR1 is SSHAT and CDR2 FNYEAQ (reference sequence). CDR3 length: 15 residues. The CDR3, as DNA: TGTGCTAGCAGCTCGACAGGGGCCGACACCGGGGAGCTGTTTTTT. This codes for CASSSTGADTGELFF. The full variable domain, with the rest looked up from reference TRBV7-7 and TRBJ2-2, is GAGVSQSPRYKVTKRGQDVTLRCDPISSHATLYWYQQALGQGPEFLTYFNYEAQPDKSGLPSDRFSAERPEGSISTLTIQRTEQRDSAMYRCASSSTGADTGELFFGEGSRLTVL.

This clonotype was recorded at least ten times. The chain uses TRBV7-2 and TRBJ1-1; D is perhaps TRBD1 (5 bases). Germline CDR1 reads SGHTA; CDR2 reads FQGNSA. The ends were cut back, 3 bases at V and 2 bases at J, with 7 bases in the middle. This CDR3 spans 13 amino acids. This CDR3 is CASSLRGNTEAFF. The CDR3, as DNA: TGTGCCAGCAGCTTGAGGGGAAACACTGAAGCTTTCTTT.

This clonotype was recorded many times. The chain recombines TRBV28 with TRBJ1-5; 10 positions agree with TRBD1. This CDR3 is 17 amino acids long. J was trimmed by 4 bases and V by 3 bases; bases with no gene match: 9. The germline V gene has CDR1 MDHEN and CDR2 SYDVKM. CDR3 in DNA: TGTGCCAGCAGTTTTTTGGCGGGACAGGGGTTGAATCAGCCCCAGCATTTT. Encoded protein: CASSFLAGQGLNQPQHF.

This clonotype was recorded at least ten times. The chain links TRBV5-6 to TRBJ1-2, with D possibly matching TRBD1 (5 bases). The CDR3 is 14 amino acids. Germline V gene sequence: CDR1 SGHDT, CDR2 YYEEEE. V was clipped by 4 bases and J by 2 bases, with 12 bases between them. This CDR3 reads CASSRWGENYGYTF. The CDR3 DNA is TGTGCCAGCAGCCGCTGGGGGGAGAACTATGGCTACACCTTC.

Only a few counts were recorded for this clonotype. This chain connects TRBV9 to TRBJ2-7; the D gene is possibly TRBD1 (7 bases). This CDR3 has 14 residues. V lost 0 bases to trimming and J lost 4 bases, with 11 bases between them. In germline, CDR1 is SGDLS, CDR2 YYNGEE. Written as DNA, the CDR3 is TGTGCCAGCAGCGTAGCGTCAGGGGGGTACGAGCAGTACTTC. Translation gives CASSVASGGYEQYF.

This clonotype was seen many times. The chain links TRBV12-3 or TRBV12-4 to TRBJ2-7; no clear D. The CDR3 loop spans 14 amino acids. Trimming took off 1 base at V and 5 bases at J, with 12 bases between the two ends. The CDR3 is CASSLVPEKDEQYF. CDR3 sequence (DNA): TGTGCCAGCAGTTTAGTCCCGGAAAAGGACGAGCAGTACTTC.

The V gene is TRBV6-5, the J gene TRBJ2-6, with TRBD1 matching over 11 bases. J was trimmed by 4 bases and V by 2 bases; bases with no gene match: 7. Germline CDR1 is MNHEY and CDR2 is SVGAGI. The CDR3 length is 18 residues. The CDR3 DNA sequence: TGTGCCAGCAGTTACATCGGGACAGGGGGGGTCGGGGCCAACGTCCTGACTTTC. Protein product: CASSYIGTGGVGANVLTF.

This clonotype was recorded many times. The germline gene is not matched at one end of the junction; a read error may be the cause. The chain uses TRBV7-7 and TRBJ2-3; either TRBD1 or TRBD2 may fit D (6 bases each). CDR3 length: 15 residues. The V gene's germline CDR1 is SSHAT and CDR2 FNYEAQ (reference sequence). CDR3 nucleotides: TGTGCTAGCAGCTTAGGGGGGACGATAACAGATACGCAGTATTTT. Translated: CASSLGGTITDTQYF.

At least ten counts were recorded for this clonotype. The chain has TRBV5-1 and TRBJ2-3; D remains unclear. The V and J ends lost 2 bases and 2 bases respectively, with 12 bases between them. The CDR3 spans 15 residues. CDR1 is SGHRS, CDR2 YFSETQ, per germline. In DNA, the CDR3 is TGCGCCAGCAGCTTTGGCGGATCCTACACAGATACGCAGTATTTT. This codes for CASSFGGSYTDTQYF.

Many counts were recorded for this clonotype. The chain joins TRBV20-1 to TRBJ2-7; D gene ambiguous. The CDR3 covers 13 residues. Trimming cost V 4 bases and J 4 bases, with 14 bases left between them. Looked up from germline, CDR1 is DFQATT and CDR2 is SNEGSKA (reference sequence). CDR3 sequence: CSAKSAAYYEQYF. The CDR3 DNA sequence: TGCAGTGCTAAGTCCGCAGCTTATTACGAGCAGTACTTC.

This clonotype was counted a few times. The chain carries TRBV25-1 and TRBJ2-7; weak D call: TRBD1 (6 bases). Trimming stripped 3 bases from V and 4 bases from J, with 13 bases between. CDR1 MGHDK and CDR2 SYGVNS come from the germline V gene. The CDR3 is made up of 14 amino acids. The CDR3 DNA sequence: TGTGCCAGCAGTGAGGCGAACAGGGCTTACGAGCAGTACTTC. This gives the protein CASSEANRAYEQYF.

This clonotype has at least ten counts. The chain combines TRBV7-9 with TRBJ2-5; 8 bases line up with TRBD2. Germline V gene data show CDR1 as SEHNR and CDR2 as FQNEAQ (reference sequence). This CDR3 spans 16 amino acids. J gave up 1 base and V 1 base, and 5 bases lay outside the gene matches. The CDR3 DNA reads TGTGCCAGCAGCTTAGGGCGGGGGGCCTTCCAAGAGACCCAGTACTTC. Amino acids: CASSLGRGAFQETQYF.

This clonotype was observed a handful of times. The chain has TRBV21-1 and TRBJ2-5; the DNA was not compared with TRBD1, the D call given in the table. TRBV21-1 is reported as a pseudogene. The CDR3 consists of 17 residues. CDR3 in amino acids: CASSKHWTGEFWETQYF. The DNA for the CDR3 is TGTGCCAGCAGCAAGCACTGGACAGGGGAGTTTTGGGAGACCCAGTACTTC.

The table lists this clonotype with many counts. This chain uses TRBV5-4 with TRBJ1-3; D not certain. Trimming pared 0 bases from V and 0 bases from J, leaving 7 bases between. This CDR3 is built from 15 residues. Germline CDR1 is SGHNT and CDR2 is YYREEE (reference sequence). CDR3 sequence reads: CASSLGASSGNTIYF. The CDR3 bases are TGTGCCAGCAGCTTGGGGGCGAGCTCTGGAAACACCATATATTTT.

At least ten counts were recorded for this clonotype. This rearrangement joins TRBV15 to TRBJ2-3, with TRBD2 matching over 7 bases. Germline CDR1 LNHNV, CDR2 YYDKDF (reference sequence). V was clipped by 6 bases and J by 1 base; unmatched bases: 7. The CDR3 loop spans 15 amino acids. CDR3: CATSLGGERTDTQYF. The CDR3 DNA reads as TGTGCCACCAGTTTGGGGGGGGAACGCACAGATACGCAGTATTTT. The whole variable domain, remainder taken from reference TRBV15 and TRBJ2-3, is DAMVIQNPRYQVTQFGKPVTLSCSQTLNHNVMYWYQQKSSQAPKLLFHYYDKDFNNEADTPDNFQSRRPNTSFCFLDIRSPGLGDTAMYLCATSLGGERTDTQYFGPGTRLTVL.